The TCR beta chain under discussion was sequenced for a study of blood T cells in healthy people across ages. Study-wide findings and caveats: Since the PBMCs were unsorted, naive and antigen-experienced cells could not be conclusively compared.

For the second PCR, which ran for roughly 6 to 12 cycles, a sample-barcoded 5' primer and a J-beta primer mix were used. At least 3 million CDR3-containing paired-end reads were obtained per sample. From the 5' RACE reads, TCRdb called clonotypes with MiXCR, one entry per CDR3 protein. The table lists around 1,500,000 distinct CDR3 sequences, around two fifths of them singletons. Each donor had roughly 10 milliliters of peripheral blood drawn. As to this clonotype: Its cognate antigen is unknown.

CDR3 size: 15 residues. The V and J ends lost 7 bases and 2 bases respectively, with 14 bases between them. The sequenced sample was blood. The sequence derives from a woman aged 18-29 years in good health. The chain employs TRBV12-3 or TRBV12-4 and TRBJ2-2; D call uncertain. The CDR3 here is CASTPLFANTGELFF. As DNA, the CDR3 is TGTGCCAGCACCCCTTTGTTTGCAAACACCGGGGAGCTGTTTTTT.